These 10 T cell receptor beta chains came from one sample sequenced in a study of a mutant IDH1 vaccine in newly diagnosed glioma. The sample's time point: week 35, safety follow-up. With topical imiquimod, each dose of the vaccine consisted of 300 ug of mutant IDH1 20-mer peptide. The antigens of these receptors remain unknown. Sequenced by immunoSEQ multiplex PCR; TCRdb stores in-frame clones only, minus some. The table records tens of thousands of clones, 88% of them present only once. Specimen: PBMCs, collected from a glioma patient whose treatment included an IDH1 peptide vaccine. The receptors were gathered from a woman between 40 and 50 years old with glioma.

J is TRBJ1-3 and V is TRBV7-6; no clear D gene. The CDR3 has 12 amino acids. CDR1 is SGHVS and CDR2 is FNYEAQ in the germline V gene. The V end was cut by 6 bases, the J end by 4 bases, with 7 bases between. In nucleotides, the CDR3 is TGTGCCAGCAGTCGTTACGGAAACACCATATATTTT. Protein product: CASSRYGNTIYF.

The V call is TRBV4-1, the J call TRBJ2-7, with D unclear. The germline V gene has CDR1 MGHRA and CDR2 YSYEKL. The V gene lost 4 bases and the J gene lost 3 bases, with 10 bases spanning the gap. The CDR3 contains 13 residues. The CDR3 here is CASSRIPFYEQYF. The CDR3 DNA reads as TGCGCCAGCAGCCGGATACCTTTCTACGAGCAGTACTTC.

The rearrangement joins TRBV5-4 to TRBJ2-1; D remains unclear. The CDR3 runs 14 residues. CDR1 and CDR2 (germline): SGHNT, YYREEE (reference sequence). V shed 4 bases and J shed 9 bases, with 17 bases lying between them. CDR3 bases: TGTGCCAGCAGCCCGGACCACCGCACAATTGAGCAGTTCTTC. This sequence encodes CASSPDHRTIEQFF.

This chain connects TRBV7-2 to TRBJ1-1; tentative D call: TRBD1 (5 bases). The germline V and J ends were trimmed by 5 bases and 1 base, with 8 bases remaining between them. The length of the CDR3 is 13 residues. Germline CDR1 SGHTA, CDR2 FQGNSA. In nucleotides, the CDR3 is TGTGCCAGCAGCGTACAGGAGAACACTGAAGCTTTCTTT. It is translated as CASSVQENTEAFF.

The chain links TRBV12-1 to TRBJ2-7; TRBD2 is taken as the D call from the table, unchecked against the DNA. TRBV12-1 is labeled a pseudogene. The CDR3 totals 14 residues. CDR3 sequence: CASSTGTFLYEQYF. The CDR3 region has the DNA TGTGCCAGCAGCACCGGGACTTTCCTCTACGAGCAGTACTTC.

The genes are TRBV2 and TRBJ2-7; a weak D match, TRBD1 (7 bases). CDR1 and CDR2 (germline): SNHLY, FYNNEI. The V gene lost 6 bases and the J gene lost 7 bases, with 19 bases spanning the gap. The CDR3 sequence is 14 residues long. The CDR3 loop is CASSRGGGTREQYF. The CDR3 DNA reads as TGTGCCAGCAGCCGAGGGGGCGGGACGCGAGAGCAGTACTTC.

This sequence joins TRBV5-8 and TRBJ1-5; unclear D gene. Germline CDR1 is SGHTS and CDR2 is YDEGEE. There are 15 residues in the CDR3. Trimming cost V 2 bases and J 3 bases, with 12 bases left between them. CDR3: CASSLLGRVNQPQHF. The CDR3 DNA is TGTGCCAGCAGCTTACTCGGGAGAGTCAATCAGCCCCAGCATTTT.

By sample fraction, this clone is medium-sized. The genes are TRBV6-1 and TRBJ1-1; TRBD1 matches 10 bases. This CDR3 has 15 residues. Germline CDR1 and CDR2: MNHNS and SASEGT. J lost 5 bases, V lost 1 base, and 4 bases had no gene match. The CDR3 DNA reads TGTGCCAGCAGTGAAGGACAGGGGGCGCTAACTGAAGCTTTCTTT. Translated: CASSEGQGALTEAFF.

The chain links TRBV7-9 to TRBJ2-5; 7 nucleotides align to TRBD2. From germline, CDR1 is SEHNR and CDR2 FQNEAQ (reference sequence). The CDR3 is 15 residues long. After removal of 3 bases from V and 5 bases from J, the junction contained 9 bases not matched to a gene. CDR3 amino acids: CASSFAGRIGETQYF. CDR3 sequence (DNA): TGTGCCAGCAGCTTCGCCGGGAGGATAGGCGAGACCCAGTACTTC. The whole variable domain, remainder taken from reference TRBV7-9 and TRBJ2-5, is DTGVSQNPRHKITKRGQNVTFRCDPISEHNRLYWYRQTLGQGPEFLTYFQNEAQLEKSRLLSDRFSAERPKGSFSTLEIQRTEQGDSAMYLCASSFAGRIGETQYFGPGTRLLVL.

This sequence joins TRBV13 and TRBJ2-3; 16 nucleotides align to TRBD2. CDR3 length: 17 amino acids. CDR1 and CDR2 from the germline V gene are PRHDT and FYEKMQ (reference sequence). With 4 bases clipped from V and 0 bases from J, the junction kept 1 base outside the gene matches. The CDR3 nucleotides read TGTGCCAGCAGCTCGGGACTAGCGGGGGGGAGCACAGATACGCAGTATTTT. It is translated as CASSSGLAGGSTDTQYF.